Given below is one TCR beta chain in context. Its target is not known. Germline V CDR1 and CDR2: SQVTM, ANQGSEA. The CDR3 is 13 residues long. Between the trimmed V and J ends, which lost 7 bases and 1 base, there was a span of 11 bases. The PCR made use of 60 Vbeta and 13 Jbeta primers. TCRdb keeps only in-frame clones here, not all; method: immunoSEQ multiplex PCR. The repertoire holds more than 250,000 clones, with over 85% as singletons. This specimen comes from a study of cytomegalovirus exposure and HLA in healthy donors. Study-level points and caveats: Excluded were some V segments that proved indistinguishable, including TRBV6-2 and TRBV6-3. The later analysis indicated that the majority of CMV-associated TCR beta chains appeared HLA-restricted. Reports credit the classifier with highly specific, highly sensitive diagnosis of cytomegalovirus status.

J is TRBJ2-1 and V is TRBV29-1, with TRBD2 as a possible D gene (5 bases). Sequences were obtained from PBMCs. The sequence was obtained from a woman between 18 and 29 years old in good health and CMV-seronegative. The CDR3 sequence is CSGRSGSYNEQFF. The CDR3 DNA follows: TGCAGCGGCCGATCGGGGTCCTACAATGAGCAGTTCTTC.